This T cell receptor (beta chain) originates from a study of blood T cell repertoires in COVID-19. Study-wide background: Spain, Italy and the United States supplied samples that represented acute and convalescent COVID-19.

The repertoire was sequenced with immunoSEQ multiplex PCR; TCRdb's copy has only in-frame clones and lacks some. The table has 140,000 to 150,000 clones, about 83% seen once. This CDR3 has 12 residues. CDR1 is MNHEY and CDR2 is SVGEGT in the germline V gene. The V end was cut by 4 bases, the J end by 7 bases, with 9 bases between. This receptor was identified in a young man with COVID-19, enrolled during active disease. Sequenced sample: peripheral blood. This rearrangement joins TRBV6-2 or TRBV6-3 to TRBJ2-3; no reliable D call. Here the CDR3 DNA reads TGTGCCAGCAGTTCGGGTTGGAATACGCAGTATTTT. Protein product: CASSSGWNTQYF.